This passage covers 28 T cell receptor beta chains from one sample sequenced in a study of radiotherapy plus CTLA-4 blockade in lung cancer (dated by TCRdb to the late 2010s). The library was prepared using the immunoSEQ multiplex PCR assay. The table was pulled from immuneACCESS by TCRdb, which kept in-frame rearrangements only. Such tables lose some clones; where checked, under half of the loss comes from unresolved V genes, and the rest has no known cause. In this sample the table shows approximately 82,000 clones, approximately 83% of which occur a single time. Of the sample, less than 15% is held by the ten largest clones. The sequences come from peripheral blood, collected from a patient treated with radiotherapy plus ipilimumab. These receptors all stem from a human donor with non-small cell lung cancer that progressed on radiotherapy plus ipilimumab.

This chain joins TRBV7-9 and TRBJ2-7; no firm D call. The V end lost 5 bases, the J end lost 0 bases, and 8 bases lay between the germline ends. Germline V lookup: CDR1 SEHNR, CDR2 FQNEAQ (reference sequence). This CDR3 contains 13 residues. CDR3 in DNA: TGTGCCAGCAGCGCCACTCCCTCCTACGAGCAGTACTTC. It yields the protein CASSATPSYEQYF.

This sequence joins TRBV7-2 and TRBJ1-5, with D unclear. Per germline, CDR1 SGHTA and CDR2 FQGNSA. This CDR3 has 13 amino acids. Deletions cut 3 bases from V and 1 base from J, with 4 bases between. The CDR3 spells CASSLSSNQPQHF. CDR3 sequence (DNA): TGTGCCAGCAGCTTGTCCAGCAATCAGCCCCAGCATTTT.

The genes are TRBV7-2 and TRBJ2-5, with TRBD2 identical over 9 bases. V was pared by 1 base and J by 7 bases, with 16 bases of the junction left unmatched. Germline V gene lookup returns CDR1 SGHTA and CDR2 FQGNSA. The CDR3 runs 18 residues. The CDR3: CASSLVAAGGLGLATQYF. CDR3 sequence (DNA): TGTGCCAGCAGCTTAGTTGCAGCGGGGGGCCTCGGTCTGGCGACCCAGTACTTC.

The genes are TRBV5-1 and TRBJ1-4, with D possibly being TRBD1 (6 bases). Germline V CDR1 and CDR2: SGHRS, YFSETQ. The CDR3 consists of 14 residues. V was pared by 2 bases and J by 6 bases, with 11 bases between. The CDR3 DNA reads TGCGCCAGCAGCTTACAGGGAGGGGATGAAAAACTGTTTTTT. It codes for CASSLQGGDEKLFF.

There are a few counts of this clone. Germline is not matched at one junction end, which may reflect a read error. The chain is built from TRBV7-7 and TRBJ2-5; a weak D match, TRBD1 (5 bases). The germline gives CDR1 SSHAT, CDR2 FNYEAQ (reference sequence). CDR3 size: 15 residues. This CDR3 reads CASSLGRVYQETQYF. The CDR3, as DNA: TGTGCTAGCAGCTTAGGCAGGGTGTACCAAGAGACCCAGTACTTC.

The chain carries TRBV5-4 and TRBJ2-7; D ambiguous. Trimming cost V 1 base and J 3 bases, with 17 bases left between them. This CDR3 has 16 residues. The germline V gene encodes CDR1 SGHNT and CDR2 YYREEE (reference sequence). The CDR3, as DNA: TGTGCCAGCAGCTTGAATGTGAGACCTACCGACTACGAGCAGTACTTC. It is translated as CASSLNVRPTDYEQYF.

The chain recombines TRBV7-8 with TRBJ1-5; D may be TRBD1 (5 bases). Germline lookup yields CDR1 SGHVS and CDR2 FQNEAQ. This CDR3 contains 15 residues. The ends were cut back, 2 bases at V and 3 bases at J, with 11 bases in the middle. CDR3 nucleotides: TGTGCCAGCAGCTTATATCTGGGGGTCAATCAGCCCCAGCATTTT. It specifies CASSLYLGVNQPQHF.

Here the CDR3 reads CASSLSRDTQYF. CDR3 DNA sequence: TGTGCCAGCAGCTTATCGAGGGATACGCAGTATTTT. The chain employs TRBV7-9 and TRBJ2-3; no reliable D call. This CDR3 is built from 12 residues. Germline lookup yields CDR1 SEHNR and CDR2 FQNEAQ (reference sequence). The V gene lost 2 bases and the J gene lost 6 bases, with 6 bases spanning the gap.

This CDR3 is CASSPLGSSRYGYTF. The CDR3 DNA reads TGTGCCAGCTCACCGCTGGGCTCATCTCGCTATGGCTACACCTTC. The rearrangement links TRBV18 to TRBJ1-2; D remains unclear. V lost 3 bases and J 4 bases, leaving 15 bases between the germline ends. Looked up from germline, CDR1 is KGHSH and CDR2 is LQKENI. The CDR3 is made up of 15 amino acids.

The chain has TRBV9 and TRBJ2-3; TRBD2 matches 8 bases. CDR3 length: 16 amino acids. Germline lookup yields CDR1 SGDLS and CDR2 YYNGEE. Trimming at V came to 0 bases and at J to 6 bases, leaving 9 bases not matched to a gene. The CDR3 spells CASSVALGLVSDTQYF. The CDR3 coding sequence is TGTGCCAGCAGCGTAGCTCTGGGACTAGTGTCGGATACGCAGTATTTT.

This clone turned up a few times. The CDR3 loop reads CASWDTYNEQFF. Written as DNA, the CDR3 is TGTGCCAGCTGGGACACCTACAATGAGCAGTTCTTC. The rearrangement joins TRBV2 to TRBJ2-1, with D possibly being TRBD1 (6 bases). There are 12 residues in the CDR3. Trimming removed 8 bases from V and 2 bases from J, with 7 bases in between. Germline lookup yields CDR1 SNHLY and CDR2 FYNNEI.

The genes are TRBV12-5 and TRBJ2-7, with a possible D match to TRBD1 (5 bases). V was shortened by 3 bases and J by 7 bases, with 19 bases between the two germline ends. CDR3 length: 15 amino acids. Germline values: CDR1 LGHNT, CDR2 FRNRAP. The CDR3 DNA reads TGTGCTAGTGGTTTCCAAGGGGCAGATAAGAAGGAGCAGTACTTC. It translates to CASGFQGADKKEQYF.

A few counts support this clone. The chain employs TRBV28 and TRBJ1-3; D ambiguous. The germline V gene encodes CDR1 MDHEN and CDR2 SYDVKM. The CDR3 covers 12 residues. CDR3 in amino acids: CGSWSSGNTIYF. The CDR3 region has the DNA TGTGGCTCGTGGAGCTCTGGAAACACCATATATTTT.

This rearrangement joins TRBV30 to TRBJ1-1, with 7 bases aligning to TRBD1. In germline, CDR1 is GTSNPN, CDR2 SVGIG (reference sequence). This CDR3 is 12 amino acids long. J lost 5 bases, V lost 3 bases, and 3 bases had no gene match. CDR3 in amino acids: CAWSPGGTEAFF. In nucleotides, the CDR3 is TGTGCCTGGAGCCCAGGGGGAACTGAAGCTTTCTTT.

This clone has a single count. V gene TRBV12-5 combines with J gene TRBJ2-3; weak D call: TRBD2 (5 bases). The V and J ends lost 7 bases and 4 bases respectively, with 12 bases between them. From germline, CDR1 is LGHNT and CDR2 FRNRAP. This CDR3 contains 13 residues. The CDR3 DNA reads TGTGCTAGTGCTCCTCGGGGTGCAGATACGCAGTATTTT. Encoded protein: CASAPRGADTQYF.

The chain combines TRBV7-2 with TRBJ2-3, with TRBD2 matching over 10 bases. Germline trimming cut 4 bases from V and 3 bases from J; bases unmatched to any gene: 7. CDR3 length: 16 amino acids. CDR1 and CDR2 from the germline V gene are SGHTA and FQGNSA. The CDR3 region has the DNA TGTGCCAGCAGCTACTCTAGCGGGAGTAGGACAGATACGCAGTATTTT. Its protein is CASSYSSGSRTDTQYF.

V is TRBV9 and J is TRBJ2-5; no firm D call. The CDR3 spans 13 residues. Germline V gene sequence: CDR1 SGDLS, CDR2 YYNGEE. Trimming took off 1 base at V and 1 base at J, with 5 bases between the two ends. CDR3 region: CASSVSSQETQYF. CDR3 DNA: TGTGCCAGCAGCGTATCGAGCCAAGAGACCCAGTACTTC.

The chain couples TRBV7-2 to TRBJ1-1; TRBD1 matches 10 bases. The germline gives CDR1 SGHTA, CDR2 FQGNSA. This CDR3 has 15 amino acids. Trimming removed 5 bases from V and 4 bases from J; junction bases left unmatched: 7. This chain's CDR3 is CASSRDRGVTTEAFF. CDR3 bases: TGTGCCAGCAGCCGGGACAGGGGAGTAACCACTGAAGCTTTCTTT.

The chain links TRBV5-3 to TRBJ1-3; TRBD1 might be the D (5 bases). TRBV5-3 is designated an ORF whose function remains uncertain. This CDR3 comprises 15 residues. V lost 0 bases to trimming and J lost 0 bases, with 7 bases between them. CDR3 region: CARSLGGISGNTIYF. CDR3 nucleotides: TGTGCCAGAAGCTTGGGGGGGATCTCTGGAAACACCATATATTTT.

The V and J genes are TRBV7-8 and TRBJ2-5; 12 bases match TRBD1. Germline CDR1 SGHVS, CDR2 FQNEAQ. This CDR3 is 16 amino acids long. V dropped 2 bases and J dropped 3; count of bases not matched to a gene: 4. CDR3 nucleotide sequence: TGTGCCAGCAGCTTAAGGGACAGGGGGCTCGAAGAGACCCAGTACTTC. It yields the protein CASSLRDRGLEETQYF.

The chain couples TRBV7-2 to TRBJ1-1; perhaps TRBD1 as D (5 bases). V gave up 5 bases and J gave up 3 bases, with 13 bases separating them. Germline V gene data show CDR1 as SGHTA and CDR2 as FQGNSA. The CDR3 is 14 residues long. The CDR3 here is CASSRRGGDTEAFF. In nucleotides, the CDR3 is TGTGCCAGCAGCCGGCGTGGGGGGGACACTGAAGCTTTCTTT.

This chain links TRBV19 with TRBJ1-4; D is possibly TRBD1 (6 bases). CDR3 length equals 13 residues. Per the germline V gene, CDR1 is LNHDA and CDR2 is SQIVND (reference sequence). Trimming stripped 6 bases from V and 8 bases from J, with 13 bases between. The CDR3 reads CASSPRGEEKLFF. CDR3 DNA sequence: TGTGCCAGTAGCCCAAGGGGGGAGGAAAAACTGTTTTTT.

The chain carries TRBV30 and TRBJ1-2; 7 positions agree with TRBD1. CDR3 length: 11 amino acids. CDR1 is GTSNPN, CDR2 SVGIG, per germline (reference sequence). V lost 7 bases, J lost 2 bases, and 1 base stayed unmatched. The CDR3 reads CASGQNYGYTF. The CDR3 bases are TGTGCCTCGGGACAGAACTATGGCTACACCTTC. Full variable domain (rest looked up from reference TRBV30 and TRBJ1-2): SQTIHQWPATLVQPVGSPLSLECTVEGTSNPNLYWYRQAAGRGLQLLFYSVGIGQISSEVPQNLSASRPQDRQFILSSKKLLLSDSGFYLCASGQNYGYTFGSGTRLTVV.

The rearrangement joins TRBV5-1 to TRBJ1-4, with D perhaps TRBD1 (5 bases). V gave up 7 bases and J gave up 4 bases, with 20 bases separating them. This CDR3 has 16 residues. The germline gives CDR1 SGHRS, CDR2 YFSETQ. The CDR3 spells CASGAGKGQLNEKLFF. CDR3 coding DNA: TGCGCCAGCGGGGCCGGGAAGGGGCAACTTAATGAAAAACTGTTTTTT.

The chain joins TRBV7-8 to TRBJ2-3, with D perhaps TRBD1 (6 bases). The germline V and J ends were trimmed by 5 bases and 6 bases, with 9 bases remaining between them. This CDR3 comprises 12 residues. Germline V gene lookup returns CDR1 SGHVS and CDR2 FQNEAQ. CDR3 loop: CASSKTGDTQYF. DNA of the CDR3: TGTGCCAGCAGCAAAACAGGGGATACGCAGTATTTT.

CDR3 DNA sequence: TGTGCCAGCGCATTCCGGGACCGCTCCTACGAGCAGTACTTC. This gives the protein CASAFRDRSYEQYF. The chain combines TRBV6-1 with TRBJ2-7, with D perhaps given as TRBD1 or TRBD2 (5 bases each). This CDR3 region has 14 residues. Germline loops: CDR1 MNHNS, CDR2 SASEGT. The V and J ends lost 8 bases and 0 bases respectively, with 14 bases between them.

This chain connects TRBV6-6 to TRBJ2-1; D not resolved. Germline V lookup: CDR1 MNHNY, CDR2 SVGAGI (reference sequence). The CDR3 extends over 12 amino acids. The germline V and J ends were trimmed by 8 bases and 4 bases, with 9 bases remaining between them. The CDR3 DNA reads TGTGCCAGCGGCCCCAGTTACAATGAGCAGTTCTTC. It is translated as CASGPSYNEQFF.

This CDR3 is CASSIFGGGDEAFF. CDR3 in DNA: TGTGCCAGTAGTATTTTTGGAGGGGGAGATGAAGCTTTCTTT. The chain links TRBV19 to TRBJ1-1; D might be TRBD1 (6 bases). The CDR3 runs 14 residues. V was trimmed by 3 bases and J by 7 bases, leaving 15 bases between them. CDR1 and CDR2 (germline): LNHDA, SQIVND (reference sequence).